This T cell receptor (beta chain) came from a study of blood T cell repertoires in COVID-19. Study details: Sites in the United States, Italy and Spain provided acute and convalescent COVID-19 samples. Sample material is recorded as cDNA or gDNA derived from T cells, B-cell-depleted T cells, or PBMCs.

In the source study's methods: Amplification from reference gene primers served as the basis for estimated nucleated cell counts. Repertoires were generated with immunoSEQ multiplex PCR, while TCRdb's copy carries only in-frame clones and drops some. The V and J calls and clone size come from that table; D and trimming were worked out from the DNA. Of roughly 46,000 clones detected, about 88% appear once; the ten largest clones hold about 8.8%. CDR1 SGHRS and CDR2 YFSETQ come from the germline V gene. V lost 0 bases, J lost 5 bases, and 12 bases stayed unmatched. The CDR3 contains 17 residues. The source is a middle-aged man with active COVID-19. This rearrangement joins TRBV5-1 to TRBJ2-3, with TRBD2 matching 7 bases. The sample was peripheral blood. CDR3 region: CASSLGSSGGEGDTQYF. The CDR3 bases are TGCGCCAGCAGCTTGGGATCCAGTGGTGGGGAGGGAGATACGCAGTATTTT.